This note documents a single TCR beta chain sequence. The sample is drawn from a study of T cells after posttransplantation cyclophosphamide. Trimming removed 5 bases at V and 5 bases at J, with 15 bases between. In germline, CDR1 is SGHVS, CDR2 FQNEAQ. The CDR3 consists of 14 residues. TCRdb keeps only in-frame clones here, not all; method: immunoSEQ multiplex PCR. Of 9,000 to 15,000 clones in the sample, roughly 2% were seen once. Treatment was busulfan-fludarabine conditioning, a marrow graft, and cyclophosphamide on days +3 and +4. J is TRBJ2-5 and V is TRBV7-8; perhaps TRBD1 as D (6 bases). The sequence derives from a young adult male patient who received an allogeneic stem cell transplant from a related donor, was CMV-positive, and had no GVHD. Some T cells may have come from the graft donor. Here the sequenced sample was PBMCs, taken after allogeneic stem cell transplant with posttransplant cyclophosphamide. Here the CDR3 reads CASSHTGSAETQYF. The CDR3 region has the DNA TGTGCCAGCAGCCATACAGGGAGTGCTGAGACCCAGTACTTC.